These 22 T cell receptor beta chains were all obtained from the same sample, sequenced in a study of radiation and T cells in renal cell carcinoma. Profiling relied on immunoSEQ multiplex PCR, and the TCRdb table lists in-frame clones only, not all of them. The sample has roughly 130,000 clones; around nine tenths are singletons. Time point: baseline pretreatment blood. Specified treatment: 15 Gy SBRT to primary tumor, nephrectomy 4 weeks later. The source was blood, collected from a patient whose treatment included radiotherapy and nephrectomy. These receptors all come from a woman aged 45-60 years with renal cell carcinoma.

The chain is built from TRBV19 and TRBJ2-3; the D is unclear. This CDR3 region has 14 residues. The germline gives CDR1 LNHDA, CDR2 SQIVND (reference sequence). The ends were cut back, 3 bases at V and 0 bases at J, with 7 bases in the middle. CDR3 bases: TGTGCCAGTAGTATGGCCCCTAGCACAGATACGCAGTATTTT. As protein: CASSMAPSTDTQYF. Using reference TRBV19 and TRBJ2-3 for the parts outside the CDR3, the full variable domain is DGGITQSPKYLFRKEGQNVTLSCEQNLNHDAMYWYRQDPGQGLRLIYYSQIVNDFQKGDIAEGYSVSREKKESFPLTVTSAQKNPTAFYLCASSMAPSTDTQYFGPGTRLTVL.

V gene TRBV7-2 combines with J gene TRBJ2-5, with 13 bases fitting TRBD2. The V gene end was trimmed by 5 bases and the J gene end by 4 bases; junction bases not matched to a gene: 7. Germline V gene data show CDR1 as SGHTA and CDR2 as FQGNSA. The CDR3 is 16 residues long. The CDR3, as DNA: TGTGCCAGCAGCACGCCGACTAGCGGGGGGTTAGAGACCCAGTACTTC. The encoded protein is CASSTPTSGGLETQYF.

For this clone: The junction shows a germline mismatch at one end, possibly a read error. The CDR3 is CASIQDRDYEQCF. The CDR3, as DNA: TGTGCCAGCATCCAGGACAGGGACTACGAGCAGTGCTTC. The chain links TRBV6-6 to TRBJ2-7; perhaps TRBD1 as D (8 bases). From germline, CDR1 is MNHNY and CDR2 SVGAGI (reference sequence). The CDR3 spans 13 residues.

J is TRBJ1-1 and V is TRBV18; D remains unclear. The CDR3 extends over 14 amino acids. Germline V gives CDR1 KGHSH, CDR2 LQKENI. The ends were cut back, 1 base at V and 1 base at J, with 7 bases in the middle. CDR3: CASSPQRENTEAFF. In nucleotides, the CDR3 is TGTGCCAGCTCACCACAGCGCGAGAACACTGAAGCTTTCTTT.

This chain links TRBV6-1 with TRBJ1-2; possible D gene TRBD1, 5 bases. This CDR3 spans 14 amino acids. The germline V gene encodes CDR1 MNHNS and CDR2 SASEGT. Trimming stripped 2 bases from V and 7 bases from J, with 14 bases between. As DNA, the CDR3 is TGTGCCAGCAGTGAACATCGGCAGGGAATTGGCTACACCTTC. Its translation is CASSEHRQGIGYTF.

The chain is built from TRBV7-8 and TRBJ2-5, with 9 bases identical to TRBD2. This CDR3 spans 15 amino acids. Per germline, CDR1 SGHVS and CDR2 FQNEAQ. J was trimmed by 2 bases and V by 1 base; bases with no gene match: 2. DNA for the CDR3: TGTGCCAGCAGCTTAGTTAGCGGGGGACAAGAGACCCAGTACTTC. It encodes CASSLVSGGQETQYF. Complete variable domain (other parts from reference TRBV7-8 and TRBJ2-5): GAGVSQSPRYKVAKRGQDVALRCDPISGHVSLFWYQQALGQGPEFLTYFQNEAQLDKSGLPSDRFFAERPEGSVSTLKIQRTQQEDSAVYLCASSLVSGGQETQYFGPGTRLLVL.

This clone was recorded once. The genes are TRBV5-1 and TRBJ2-3; D is uncertain. Germline V gene sequence: CDR1 SGHRS, CDR2 YFSETQ. The CDR3 is made up of 13 amino acids. Trimming left V 4 bases short and J 3 bases short, with 9 bases between. CDR3 loop: CASSLPPTDTQYF. The CDR3 DNA sequence: TGCGCCAGCAGCCTCCCCCCGACAGATACGCAGTATTTT.

The chain joins TRBV19 to TRBJ2-3; 11 positions agree with TRBD1. V was clipped by 8 bases and J by 6 bases; unmatched bases: 4. The V gene's germline CDR1 is LNHDA and CDR2 SQIVND (reference sequence). This CDR3 spans 13 amino acids. CDR3 in DNA: TGTGCCAGTGGACAGGGGGCGCTCGATACGCAGTATTTT. Its protein is CASGQGALDTQYF.

The chain is built from TRBV7-2 and TRBJ2-3, with TRBD2 matching over 9 bases. The CDR3 extends over 16 amino acids. V was pared by 0 bases and J by 5 bases, with 6 bases of the junction left unmatched. Looked up from germline, CDR1 is SGHTA and CDR2 is FQGNSA. CDR3 sequence: CASSLAGGGAVDTQYF. The DNA for the CDR3 is TGTGCCAGCAGCTTAGCAGGCGGGGGGGCGGTAGATACGCAGTATTTT.

The V call is TRBV4-2, the J call TRBJ2-1, with 8 bases that match TRBD2. Germline values: CDR1 LGHNA, CDR2 YNFKEQ. The CDR3 totals 18 residues. After removal of 1 base from V and 0 bases from J, the junction contained 8 bases not matched to a gene. CDR3 DNA sequence: TGTGCCAGCAGCCAAGGGCGGTCGGGGGGGGGCTCCTACAATGAGCAGTTCTTC. Translated, it gives CASSQGRSGGGSYNEQFF.

J is TRBJ2-3 and V is TRBV7-2, with 11 bases that match TRBD2. CDR3 size: 16 residues. J lost 3 bases, V lost 5 bases, and 7 bases had no gene match. CDR1 and CDR2 (germline): SGHTA, FQGNSA. This CDR3 is CASSLGVAGGTDTQYF. In nucleotides, the CDR3 is TGTGCCAGCAGCCTCGGAGTAGCGGGGGGGACAGATACGCAGTATTTT.

The chain has TRBV7-2 and TRBJ1-2; D unclear. The germline CDR1 and CDR2 sequences are SGHTA and FQGNSA. Trimming shortened V by 2 bases and J by 7 bases, and 8 bases separated the two germline ends. This CDR3 is built from 12 residues. The CDR3 loop is CASSLREGGYTF. In DNA form, the CDR3 reads TGTGCCAGCAGCTTAAGGGAGGGTGGCTACACCTTC.

This chain connects TRBV7-9 to TRBJ1-2; D perhaps matches TRBD1 (5 bases). The V end lost 6 bases, the J end lost 1 base, and 6 bases lay between the germline ends. Germline CDR1 reads SEHNR; CDR2 reads FQNEAQ (reference sequence). The CDR3 contains 12 residues. CDR3 loop: CASRGLNYGYTF. The CDR3 DNA reads TGTGCCAGCAGGGGACTTAACTATGGCTACACCTTC.

This clone has a single count. The chain is built from TRBV6-1 and TRBJ1-2, with TRBD1 identical over 11 bases. Germline CDR1 MNHNS, CDR2 SASEGT. This CDR3 has 14 amino acids. The V gene end was trimmed by 6 bases and the J gene end by 7 bases; junction bases not matched to a gene: 7. DNA of the CDR3: TGTGCCAGCAGGGACAGGGGGCCATATGGTGGCTACACCTTC. Protein sequence: CASRDRGPYGGYTF.

This chain uses TRBV7-3 with TRBJ2-3; D uncertain. Germline values: CDR1 SGHTA, CDR2 FQGTGA. This CDR3 comprises 14 residues. The V end lost 2 bases, the J end lost 0 bases, and 6 bases lay between the germline ends. This CDR3 reads CASSLDISTDTQYF. DNA of the CDR3: TGTGCCAGCAGCTTAGACATCAGCACAGATACGCAGTATTTT.

The chain couples TRBV5-1 to TRBJ2-3, with D hard to call. V was shortened by 2 bases and J by 2 bases, with 9 bases between the two germline ends. Looked up from germline, CDR1 is SGHRS and CDR2 is YFSETQ. The CDR3 is made up of 14 amino acids. The CDR3 spells CASSLSQTTDTQYF. In nucleotides, the CDR3 is TGCGCCAGCAGCTTATCCCAGACCACAGATACGCAGTATTTT.

The chain carries TRBV29-1 and TRBJ2-2; D gene unclear. Trimming removed 7 bases at V and 0 bases at J, with 15 bases between. Per the germline V gene, CDR1 is SQVTM and CDR2 is ANQGSEA. CDR3 size: 15 residues. The DNA for the CDR3 is TGCAGCGGGACCCGGTCGGCCTCGAACACCGGGGAGCTGTTTTTT. It is translated as CSGTRSASNTGELFF.

The rearrangement links TRBV19 to TRBJ1-6, with D possibly being TRBD1 (5 bases). V dropped 5 bases and J dropped 6 bases, with 11 bases sitting between them. Germline CDR1 LNHDA, CDR2 SQIVND (reference sequence). CDR3 length: 14 amino acids. The CDR3 loop is CASSVLGGNSPLHF. CDR3 nucleotide sequence: TGTGCCAGTAGTGTCCTGGGGGGTAATTCACCCCTCCACTTT.

The gene calls are TRBV19 and TRBJ1-5; D call uncertain. Germline V lookup: CDR1 LNHDA, CDR2 SQIVND (reference sequence). V dropped 7 bases and J dropped 4 bases, with 17 bases sitting between them. There are 15 residues in the CDR3. CDR3 sequence: CASNEGLTVNQPQHF. The DNA of the CDR3 is TGTGCCAGTAATGAAGGGCTAACGGTTAATCAGCCCCAGCATTTT.

The rearrangement uses TRBV7-2 and TRBJ1-5; perhaps TRBD1 as D (5 bases). V was cut by 1 base and J by 6 bases, with 16 bases left in between. There are 16 residues in the CDR3. From germline, CDR1 is SGHTA and CDR2 FQGNSA. The CDR3 reads CASSLGGARGVQPQHF. The DNA for the CDR3 is TGTGCCAGCAGCTTAGGTGGAGCTCGGGGGGTTCAGCCCCAGCATTTT.

V and J are TRBV19 and TRBJ1-4; D is perhaps TRBD1 (6 bases). Germline-derived CDR1 and CDR2 are LNHDA and SQIVND (reference sequence). Trimming cost V 4 bases and J 8 bases, with 14 bases left between them. CDR3 length: 14 amino acids. The CDR3 loop reads CASSRQVRGEKLFF. The CDR3 nucleotides are TGTGCCAGTAGTAGACAGGTCAGAGGCGAAAAACTGTTTTTT. Full variable domain (rest looked up from reference TRBV19 and TRBJ1-4): DGGITQSPKYLFRKEGQNVTLSCEQNLNHDAMYWYRQDPGQGLRLIYYSQIVNDFQKGDIAEGYSVSREKKESFPLTVTSAQKNPTAFYLCASSRQVRGEKLFFGSGTQLSVL.

The V gene is TRBV18, the J gene TRBJ1-2, with 8 bases that match TRBD1. The CDR3 sequence is 14 residues long. Trimming at V came to 4 bases and at J to 8 bases, leaving 9 bases not matched to a gene. Germline CDR1 reads KGHSH; CDR2 reads LQKENI. CDR3 nucleotide sequence: TGTGCCAGCTCACAAACGACAGGGGTAGACGGCTACACCTTC. Translated, it gives CASSQTTGVDGYTF.